Listed here are 15 T cell receptor beta chains from one sample, sequenced in a study of regulatory T cells in long-lasting Graves disease. Time point of the sample: persistent/refractory GD, antithyroid drugs over 5 years with positive TRAb. RNA from PBMCs was the source of the TCR library. For TCR beta, libraries came from iRepertoire HTBI primers and Arm-PCR of CDR3 regions. MiXCR, applied by TCRdb to the multiplex PCR reads, yields one record per CDR3 protein. This sample has roughly 450,000 distinct CDR3 sequences, with approximately 23% found just once. Source: peripheral blood mononuclear cells (PBMCs), taken when the disease was refractory, from a patient treated with antithyroid drugs. Receptor source: a female donor with Graves disease.

This clonotype was seen only a few times. This chain connects TRBV5-1 to TRBJ2-3; D gene unclear. Trimming took 2 bases from V and 5 from J, leaving 12 bases between them. Germline V gene data show CDR1 as SGHRS and CDR2 as YFSETQ. This CDR3 region has 14 residues. The CDR3 spells CASSFRGLGDTQYF. The CDR3, as DNA: TGCGCCAGCAGCTTTCGTGGGTTGGGAGATACGCAGTATTTT.

This clonotype was seen a handful of times. The junction shows a germline mismatch at one end, possibly a read error. The chain combines TRBV7-7 with TRBJ2-7; 10 positions agree with TRBD1. Per the germline V gene, CDR1 is SSHAT and CDR2 is FNYEAQ (reference sequence). The CDR3 covers 15 residues. The DNA for the CDR3 is TGTGCTAGCAGCCAAGGGACAGGGGACCTCTACGAGCAGTACTTC. This encodes CASSQGTGDLYEQYF.

The chain uses TRBV19 and TRBJ2-7, with D possibly matching TRBD2 (6 bases). The CDR3 sequence is 16 residues long. Germline CDR1 LNHDA, CDR2 SQIVND (reference sequence). Trimming cost V 3 bases and J 3 bases, with 18 bases left between them. The CDR3 here is CASSMGLGGRYYEQYF. The DNA of the CDR3 is TGTGCCAGTAGTATGGGCTTGGGGGGTCGATACTACGAGCAGTACTTC.

The CDR3: CASSLMGGELFF. The CDR3, as DNA: TGTGCCAGCAGCTTAATGGGAGGGGAGCTGTTTTTT. The chain employs TRBV7-3 and TRBJ2-2, with D hard to call. The CDR3 covers 12 residues. The V gene's germline CDR1 is SGHTA and CDR2 FQGTGA. Trimming took 1 base from V and 8 from J, leaving 5 bases between them.

This clonotype was found many times. The rearrangement uses TRBV7-2 and TRBJ2-4; no clear D. The CDR3 runs 13 residues. V lost 5 bases, J lost 13 bases, and 18 bases lay in between. Germline CDR1 reads SGHTA; CDR2 reads FQGNSA. This chain's CDR3 is CASSPRTDHLQYF. The CDR3 nucleotides are TGTGCCAGCAGCCCTCGGACGGACCACTTACAGTACTTC.

This clonotype was picked up many times. The chain recombines TRBV6-1 with TRBJ2-7, with 10 bases that match TRBD2. J was trimmed by 1 base and V by 6 bases; bases with no gene match: 6. The CDR3 covers 15 residues. CDR1 and CDR2 from the germline V gene are MNHNS and SASEGT. The CDR3 sequence is CASSETSGPSYEQYF. The CDR3 DNA reads as TGTGCCAGCAGCGAGACTAGCGGGCCGTCCTACGAGCAGTACTTC.

This clonotype was counted many times. The chain is built from TRBV29-1 and TRBJ2-7, with 10 nucleotides matching TRBD1. Germline CDR1 and CDR2: SQVTM and ANQGSEA. The junction had 1 base not matched to a gene; V was cut back by 6 bases and J by 2 bases. This CDR3 region has 12 residues. CDR3 coding DNA: TGCAGCGTCGGACAGGGGGCCTACGAGCAGTACTTC. Translated: CSVGQGAYEQYF.

This clonotype was counted a few times. The V gene is TRBV12-3 or TRBV12-4, the J gene TRBJ2-7, with D uncertain. The CDR3 is 12 residues long. V lost 3 bases to trimming and J lost 6 bases, with 9 bases between them. DNA of the CDR3: TGTGCCAGCAGTTTGGTTCTGGGCGAGCAGTACTTC. This sequence encodes CASSLVLGEQYF.

This clonotype was seen at least ten times. The chain recombines TRBV28 with TRBJ2-3; weak D call: TRBD1 (6 bases). The CDR3 length is 14 residues. Looked up from germline, CDR1 is MDHEN and CDR2 is SYDVKM. Between the trimmed V and J ends, which lost 6 bases and 9 bases, there was a span of 19 bases. The CDR3 DNA follows: TGTGCCAGCAGCCCAACTGGCCAGGGGTTGACGCAGTATTTT. Translating gives CASSPTGQGLTQYF.

The chain has TRBV10-3 and TRBJ2-1; 8 nucleotides agree with TRBD1. Germline-derived CDR1 and CDR2 are ENHRY and SYGVKD. The CDR3 runs 15 residues. The J segment lost 5 bases and the V segment lost 5 bases, leaving 8 bases of the junction unmatched. This CDR3 reads CAISYRTGSHNEQFF. The CDR3 DNA is TGTGCCATCAGTTACCGGACAGGGAGTCACAATGAGCAGTTCTTC.

This clonotype has more than one count but fewer than ten. The chain employs TRBV2 and TRBJ2-2, with D unclear. The CDR3 has 13 residues. Trimming left V 6 bases short and J 8 bases short, with 13 bases between. Germline loops: CDR1 SNHLY, CDR2 FYNNEI. The CDR3 nucleotides read TGTGCCAGCAGGTGGAATCTGGCTGGGGAGCTGTTTTTT. Protein product: CASRWNLAGELFF. Drawing the rest from reference TRBV2 and TRBJ2-2, the complete variable domain is EPEVTQTPSHQVTQMGQEVILRCVPISNHLYFYWYRQILGQKVEFLVSFYNNEISEKSEIFDDQFSVERPDGSNFTLKIRSTKLEDSAMYFCASRWNLAGELFFGEGSRLTVL.

This clonotype occurred many times. This chain connects TRBV2 to TRBJ1-4; 7 bases map to TRBD1. Germline CDR1 reads SNHLY; CDR2 reads FYNNEI. This CDR3 is 14 amino acids long. J lost 2 bases, V lost 6 bases, and 3 bases had no gene match. DNA of the CDR3: TGTGCCAGCAGGCGGGACAGCACTAATGAAAAACTGTTTTTT. Protein: CASRRDSTNEKLFF.

This clonotype was recorded a few times. The V and J genes are TRBV19 and TRBJ2-2, with D hard to call. V lost 3 bases, J lost 6 bases, and 5 bases lay in between. The CDR3 is 12 amino acids. Germline V gene data show CDR1 as LNHDA and CDR2 as SQIVND (reference sequence). DNA of the CDR3: TGTGCCAGTAGTATCCGGGCCGGGGAGCTGTTTTTT. Amino acids: CASSIRAGELFF.

The sample holds a few counts of this clonotype. The chain employs TRBV19 and TRBJ1-6; D might be TRBD1 (6 bases). V was pared by 7 bases and J by 7 bases, with 11 bases between. This CDR3 region has 13 residues. Germline lookup yields CDR1 LNHDA and CDR2 SQIVND (reference sequence). In nucleotides, the CDR3 is TGTGCCAGTAAAGGGGGATGGAATTCACCCCTCCACTTT. Translating it yields CASKGGWNSPLHF.

Only one count was recorded for this clonotype. The chain employs TRBV29-1 and TRBJ1-2; no definite D call. Trimming took off 6 bases at V and 8 bases at J, with 16 bases between the two ends. CDR3 length: 12 amino acids. Germline CDR1 is SQVTM and CDR2 is ANQGSEA. The chain's CDR3 is CSVEATVGGYTF. In DNA form, the CDR3 reads TGCAGCGTCGAGGCCACCGTGGGCGGCTACACCTTC. Combining the CDR3 with reference TRBV29-1 and TRBJ1-2 gives the whole variable domain SAVISQKPSRDICQRGTSLTIQCQVDSQVTMMFWYRQQPGQSLTLIATANQGSEATYESGFVIDKFPISRPNLTFSTLTVSNMSPEDSSIYLCSVEATVGGYTFGSGTRLTVV.